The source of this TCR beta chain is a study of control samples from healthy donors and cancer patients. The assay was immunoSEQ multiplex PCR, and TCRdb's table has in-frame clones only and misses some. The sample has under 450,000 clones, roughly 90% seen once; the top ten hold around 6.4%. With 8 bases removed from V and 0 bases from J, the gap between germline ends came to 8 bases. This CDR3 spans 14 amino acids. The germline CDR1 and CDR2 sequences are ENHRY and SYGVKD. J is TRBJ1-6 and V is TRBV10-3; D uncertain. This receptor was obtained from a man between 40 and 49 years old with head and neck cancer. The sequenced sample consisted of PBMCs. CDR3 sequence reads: CAIGESSYNSPLHF. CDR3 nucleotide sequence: TGTGCCATCGGAGAGAGCTCCTATAATTCACCCCTCCACTTT.